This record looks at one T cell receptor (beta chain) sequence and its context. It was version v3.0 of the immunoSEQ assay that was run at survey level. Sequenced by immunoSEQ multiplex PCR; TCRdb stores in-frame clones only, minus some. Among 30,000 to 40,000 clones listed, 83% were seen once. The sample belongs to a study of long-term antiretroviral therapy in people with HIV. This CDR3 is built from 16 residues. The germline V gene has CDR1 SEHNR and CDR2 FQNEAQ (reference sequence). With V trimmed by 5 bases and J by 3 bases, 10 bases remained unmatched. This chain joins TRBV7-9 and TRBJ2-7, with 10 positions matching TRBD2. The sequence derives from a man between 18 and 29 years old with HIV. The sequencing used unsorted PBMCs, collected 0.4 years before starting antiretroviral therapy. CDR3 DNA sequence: TGTGCCAGCAGCCGAGATCTAGCGGGAGTGTACTACGAGCAGTACTTC. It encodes CASSRDLAGVYYEQYF.